These 21 T cell receptor beta chains came from one sample sequenced in a study of prognosis after radiotherapy for stage I lung cancer. Genomic DNA was subjected to two-round multiplex PCR for amplification of TCR beta CDR3. Amplification in first-round PCR relied on primers specific to each TRBV and TRBJ gene. In TCRdb, the multiplex PCR reads were re-called with MiXCR into one record per CDR3 protein. The data contain around 20,000 distinct CDR3 sequences, around two fifths of them seen just once; the ten biggest clones take up roughly 30%. Sequencing used PBMCs, obtained before or after stereotactic body radiation therapy (not recorded which). The receptors derive from a donor aged 50 or older with non-small cell lung cancer.

This clonotype was detected many times. V usage is TRBV3-1 and J usage is TRBJ2-7; D perhaps matches TRBD2 (6 bases). The ends were cut back, 3 bases at V and 9 bases at J, with 12 bases in the middle. In germline, CDR1 is LGHDT, CDR2 YNNKEL (reference sequence). This CDR3 has 12 residues. The CDR3 DNA sequence: TGTGCCAGCAGCCATTCACACGGGAGGCAGTACTTC. Translated, it gives CASSHSHGRQYF.

This clonotype was seen many times. The V call is TRBV5-4, the J call TRBJ1-2, with D possibly being TRBD1 (6 bases). CDR1 is SGHNT, CDR2 YYREEE, per germline (reference sequence). This CDR3 contains 16 residues. Trimming left V 4 bases short and J 10 bases short, with 26 bases between. For the CDR3, the DNA is TGTGCCAGCAGCCCCACCCCCCGAGGGGGGAGTACTAACTACACCTTC. It codes for CASSPTPRGGSTNYTF.

This chain links TRBV5-1 with TRBJ1-1, with D perhaps matching TRBD1 (5 bases). Germline V gene data show CDR1 as SGHRS and CDR2 as YFSETQ. The CDR3 sequence is 14 residues long. Between the trimmed V and J ends, which lost 6 bases and 4 bases, there was a span of 16 bases. CDR3 sequence reads: CASIGPGGSTEAFF. In DNA, the CDR3 is TGCGCCAGCATAGGACCGGGGGGGAGCACTGAAGCTTTCTTT.

The genes are TRBV28 and TRBJ2-7; D remains ambiguous. This CDR3 has 13 amino acids. Germline-derived CDR1 and CDR2 are MDHEN and SYDVKM. V lost 7 bases to trimming and J lost 1 base, with 11 bases between them. Here the CDR3 DNA reads TGTGCCAGCACAGGCAGTCCTTCCTACGAGCAGTACTTC. The encoded protein is CASTGSPSYEQYF.

The rearrangement joins TRBV5-1 to TRBJ1-6; 9 bases match TRBD1. With 0 bases clipped from V and 11 bases from J, the junction kept 12 bases outside the gene matches. Germline V gives CDR1 SGHRS, CDR2 YFSETQ. The CDR3 spans 17 residues. The CDR3 reads CASSLDRGRAGSAPLHF. The CDR3 DNA reads as TGCGCCAGCAGCTTGGACAGGGGGCGAGCAGGGTCGGCACCCCTCCACTTT.

V usage is TRBV27 and J usage is TRBJ2-7; maybe TRBD1 (6 bases). The CDR3 has 16 residues. Germline V gives CDR1 MNHEY, CDR2 SMNVEV (reference sequence). Trimming pared 8 bases from V and 2 bases from J, leaving 22 bases between. CDR3 residues: CASLPNRDTIPYEQYF. The CDR3 DNA sequence: TGTGCCAGCCTTCCGAACCGGGACACCATTCCCTACGAGCAGTACTTC.

The V gene is TRBV6-1, the J gene TRBJ1-2; D remains ambiguous. The CDR3 consists of 12 residues. Deletions cut 7 bases from V and 7 bases from J, with 13 bases between. Per the germline V gene, CDR1 is MNHNS and CDR2 is SASEGT. CDR3 amino acids: CASIRSGSGYTF. The CDR3 nucleotides read TGTGCCAGCATCAGGTCGGGCTCTGGCTACACCTTC.

This clonotype was detected ten times or more. V is TRBV19 and J is TRBJ1-1, with D maybe TRBD1 (5 bases). V lost 1 base and J 5 bases, leaving 11 bases between the germline ends. Germline V gene sequence: CDR1 LNHDA, CDR2 SQIVND (reference sequence). The CDR3 runs to 14 residues. CDR3 sequence: CASSIGQGWTEAFF. In nucleotides, the CDR3 is TGTGCCAGTAGTATAGGGCAGGGATGGACTGAAGCTTTCTTT.

On this clonotype itself: The junction shows a germline mismatch at one end, possibly a read error. The chain combines TRBV11-2 with TRBJ2-7, with D unclear. The germline CDR1 and CDR2 sequences are SGHAT and FQNNGV. This CDR3 spans 15 amino acids. CDR3 residues: CAISFGAGPSYEQYF. CDR3 bases: TGTGCCATCAGCTTCGGCGCTGGACCCTCCTACGAGCAGTACTTC. Drawing the rest from reference TRBV11-2 and TRBJ2-7, the complete variable domain is EAGVAQSPRYKIIEKRQSVAFWCNPISGHATLYWYQQILGQGPKLLIQFQNNGVVDDSQLPKDRFSAERLKGVDSTLKIQPAKLEDSAVYLCAISFGAGPSYEQYFGPGTRLTVT.

J is TRBJ2-7 and V is TRBV28, with a possible D match to TRBD1 (5 bases). The CDR3 is made up of 17 amino acids. Germline values: CDR1 MDHEN, CDR2 SYDVKM. V was pared by 1 base and J by 0 bases, with 16 bases between. CDR3 in amino acids: CASSLSLAGPFSYEQYF. CDR3 DNA sequence: TGTGCCAGCAGTTTATCACTTGCAGGGCCTTTCTCCTACGAGCAGTACTTC. The whole variable domain, filled in from reference TRBV28 and TRBJ2-7, reads DVKVTQSSRYLVKRTGEKVFLECVQDMDHENMFWYRQDPGLGLRLIYFSYDVKMKEKGDIPEGYSVSREKKERFSLILESASTNQTSMYLCASSLSLAGPFSYEQYFGPGTRLTVT.

This clonotype was seen at least ten times. This sequence joins TRBV12-3 or TRBV12-4 and TRBJ2-5, with TRBD1 matching over 7 bases. The V gene end was trimmed by 4 bases and the J gene end by 5 bases; junction bases not matched to a gene: 19. The CDR3 consists of 18 residues. The CDR3, as DNA: TGTGCCAGCAGTTCAACACCTTGGAAGGGGGCGCAGGATGAGACCCAGTACTTC. It encodes CASSSTPWKGAQDETQYF.

V usage is TRBV27 and J usage is TRBJ1-5; 8 bases line up with TRBD1. The V segment lost 4 bases and the J segment 3 bases; nucleotides outside the gene matches: 5. Germline V gene data show CDR1 as MNHEY and CDR2 as SMNVEV (reference sequence). The CDR3 sequence is 15 residues long. CDR3 in DNA: TGTGCCAGCAGTTCGACAGGGGCTTACAATCAGCCCCAGCATTTT. Amino acid sequence: CASSSTGAYNQPQHF.

This clonotype was seen once. The junction departs from the called germline gene at one end, perhaps through a read error. The CDR3 bases are TGTGCCAGCAGTGCCTCCGTGACAGGGAGCCGGGGCTACACTTTC. This gives the protein CASSASVTGSRGYTF. V gene TRBV6-2 or TRBV6-3 combines with J gene TRBJ1-2, with 7 nucleotides matching TRBD1. The CDR3 spans 15 residues. Per germline, CDR1 MNHEY and CDR2 SVGEGT.

This clonotype was observed at least ten times. This chain links TRBV5-1 with TRBJ2-1; D unresolved. The CDR3 has 14 residues. V lost 7 bases, J lost 8 bases, and 19 bases lay in between. Germline values: CDR1 SGHRS, CDR2 YFSETQ. The CDR3 DNA reads as TGCGCCAGCGCTAGATTCCGACCCCAGGATGAGCAGTTCTTC. Translating gives CASARFRPQDEQFF.

The sample holds a few counts of this clonotype. The V and J genes are TRBV28 and TRBJ1-4; D not resolved. This CDR3 region has 12 residues. Trimming took 4 bases from V and 4 from J, leaving 4 bases between them. CDR1 and CDR2 from the germline V gene are MDHEN and SYDVKM. This CDR3 is CASSWGNEKLFF. The CDR3 region has the DNA TGTGCCAGCAGTTGGGGTAATGAAAAACTGTTTTTT. Full variable domain (rest looked up from reference TRBV28 and TRBJ1-4): DVKVTQSSRYLVKRTGEKVFLECVQDMDHENMFWYRQDPGLGLRLIYFSYDVKMKEKGDIPEGYSVSREKKERFSLILESASTNQTSMYLCASSWGNEKLFFGSGTQLSVL.

Here the CDR3 DNA reads TGCAGCTTCACGGACCCGGGTAGGGAGACCCAGTACTTC. It yields the protein CSFTDPGRETQYF. The genes are TRBV29-1 and TRBJ2-5; D is ambiguous. The CDR3 runs 13 residues. The germline gives CDR1 SQVTM, CDR2 ANQGSEA. V lost 8 bases and J lost 5, with 18 bases in between. Drawing the rest from reference TRBV29-1 and TRBJ2-5, the complete variable domain is SAVISQKPSRDICQRGTSLTIQCQVDSQVTMMFWYRQQPGQSLTLIATANQGSEATYESGFVIDKFPISRPNLTFSTLTVSNMSPEDSSIYLCSFTDPGRETQYFGPGTRLLVL.

The table lists this clonotype with many counts. This chain joins TRBV12-5 and TRBJ2-3, with TRBD1 as a possible D gene (5 bases). The CDR3 is made up of 14 amino acids. The germline V gene has CDR1 LGHNT and CDR2 FRNRAP. V was pared by 5 bases and J by 1 base, with 10 bases between. The CDR3 nucleotides read TGTGCTAGTGGTCCCCCGACAGGCACAGATACGCAGTATTTT. Translation gives CASGPPTGTDTQYF.

This clonotype occurred many times. The gene calls are TRBV3-1 and TRBJ2-3; TRBD2 matches at 8 bases. Unmatched junction bases numbered 7, after V lost 1 base and J lost 4 bases. Germline V gene lookup returns CDR1 LGHDT and CDR2 YNNKEL (reference sequence). This CDR3 spans 16 amino acids. The CDR3 nucleotides are TGTGCCAGCAGCCAAGGAAGAAGCGGGAGTTCAGATACGCAGTATTTT. It codes for CASSQGRSGSSDTQYF.

In its sample, this clonotype was seen once. Compared with germline, one end of the junction differs, possibly owing to a read error. V usage is TRBV11-2 and J usage is TRBJ2-2, with D tentatively TRBD1 or TRBD2 (5 bases each). Looked up from germline, CDR1 is SGHAT and CDR2 is FQNNGV. The CDR3 extends over 17 amino acids. The CDR3 region is CASSSRTSPANTGELFF. DNA of the CDR3: TGTGCCAGCAGCTCCCGGACATCCCCTGCGAACACCGGGGAGTTGTTTTTT.

In this sample, this clonotype is medium-sized. V usage is TRBV28 and J usage is TRBJ2-7; D remains unclear. This CDR3 comprises 15 residues. V lost 2 bases and J lost 12, with 23 bases in between. The germline gives CDR1 MDHEN, CDR2 SYDVKM. The CDR3 is CASSLVPATPVRRYF. CDR3 nucleotides: TGTGCCAGCAGTTTAGTCCCCGCGACACCGGTGAGGCGGTACTTC.

This clonotype was detected ten times or more. The chain couples TRBV5-1 to TRBJ2-3, with 10 bases aligning to TRBD2. Looked up from germline, CDR1 is SGHRS and CDR2 is YFSETQ. J gave up 6 bases and V 3 bases, and 4 bases lay outside the gene matches. This CDR3 is built from 14 residues. DNA of the CDR3: TGCGCCAGCAGCTCATTAGCGGGAGGCGATACGCAGTATTTT. It codes for CASSSLAGGDTQYF.